The rows below give T cell receptor beta chains drawn from one sample of a study of breast tumors, draining lymph nodes, adjacent tissues. TCRdb called the multiplex PCR reads again in MiXCR, with one record for every CDR3 protein. Among about 150,000 distinct CDR3 sequences listed, approximately 30% were seen once. Sequencing used axillary lymph node tissue. The receptor set was obtained from a female donor with breast cancer. Some clones in this sample may be carry-over from other donors' samples. Each CDR3 is given with its conserved first and last residue. A D gene is named only where the DNA matches it firmly. Some rows mark clone size as missing; the rest say once, few, many or name a class of expanded clone.

TRBJ2-1,13,.,TRBV24-1,TRBD1,TGTGCCGCCAGTGAGGGACAGTACAATGAGCAGTTCTTC,CAASEGQYNEQFF
TRBJ2-3,14,many,TRBV20-1,TRBD2,TGCAGTGCTCAGACTAGCGGGGGATCCCATACGCAGTATTTT,CSAQTSGGSHTQYF
TRBJ2-2,15,many,TRBV6-1,.,TGTGCCAGCAGTGAAGCGTGGTATGGGACCGGGGAGCTGTTTTTT,CASSEAWYGTGELFF
TRBJ2-5,14,.,TRBV29-1,.,TGCAGCAGTGAATTTCGATCCCTAATGGAGACCCAGTACTTC,CSSEFRSLMETQYF
TRBJ1-2,13,many,TRBV4-1,.,TGCGCCAGCAGCCAAGAAAACAGCTATGGCTACACCTTC,CASSQENSYGYTF
TRBJ1-3,18,.,TRBV7-2,.,TGTGCCAGCAGCCGGATTGGGGAGACAATCTCGTTTGGAAACACCATATATTTT,CASSRIGETISFGNTIYF
TRBJ2-6,15,many,TRBV28,.,TGTGCCAGCAGTTCACCGAACTCTGGGGCCAACGTCCTGACTTTC,CASSSPNSGANVLTF
TRBJ1-2,14,many,TRBV7-2,.,TGTGCCAGCAGCTTAGTCCCAGGAAACTATGGCTACACCTTC,CASSLVPGNYGYTF
TRBJ1-5,15,many,TRBV6-2/TRBV6-3,.,TGTGCCAGCAGTCTTTGGCGGGACATCAATCAGCCCCAGCATTTT,CASSLWRDINQPQHF
TRBJ1-2,13,few,TRBV28,.,TGTGCCAGCAGTTTTGGACAGTCCTATGGCTACACCTTC,CASSFGQSYGYTF
TRBJ2-3,15,.,TRBV7-2,.,TGTGCCAGCAGCTTAGTACACAGGGAGATGAATGAGCAGTATTTT,CASSLVHREMNEQYF
TRBJ2-2,16,.,TRBV11-1,.,TGTGCCAGCAGCCCAGGGGCCGGGGCGAGCACCGGGGAGCTGTTTTTT,CASSPGAGASTGELFF
TRBJ2-7,13,many,TRBV7-8,.,TGTGCCAGCAGCTTAGGAGAGGCCTACGAGCAGTACTTC,CASSLGEAYEQYF
TRBJ2-1,14,many,TRBV19,TRBD1,TGTGCCAGTAGGACCACCGGGACAGGGGGCTTGCAGTTCTTC,CASRTTGTGGLQFF
TRBJ2-4,16,few,TRBV6-2/TRBV6-3,.,TGTGCCAGCAGTTACAAGGGCGACCTTCGGGGTGACATTCAGTACTTC,CASSYKGDLRGDIQYF
TRBJ2-5,15,many,TRBV5-1,TRBD1,TGCGCCAGCAGCTTGAAGGGGGCGAGTCGGGAGACCCAGTACTTC,CASSLKGASRETQYF
TRBJ1-3,13,many,TRBV5-1,.,TGCGCCAGCAGCTCTTCCTCTGGAAACACCATATATTTT,CASSSSSGNTIYF
TRBJ1-2,16,many,TRBV19,TRBD1,TGTGCCAGTAGCAGACCCGGGACAGGGGTAAACTATGGCTACACCTTC,CASSRPGTGVNYGYTF
TRBJ1-2,15,once,TRBV29-1,TRBD1,TGCAGCGTCGTAGCTCCCGGGACAGGGGGTGAAGGCTACACCTTC,CSVVAPGTGGEGYTF
TRBJ2-6,21,many,TRBV6-6,TRBD2,TGTGCCAGCAGCCCCGGACTAGCGGGATCAAGAATACAATCTGGGGCCAACGTCCTGACTTTC,CASSPGLAGSRIQSGANVLTF
TRBJ1-5,11,many,TRBV6-1,.,TGTGCCAGCAGAGCCGCGGAACCCCAGCATTTT,CASRAAEPQHF
TRBJ2-1,16,many,TRBV7-3,TRBD1,TGTGCCAGCAGCTTAAACCAGGGGGCGGCCTACAATGAGCAGTTCTTC,CASSLNQGAAYNEQFF
TRBJ2-7,15,many,TRBV7-2,.,TGTGCCAGCAGCCGTACAACAGGATTTGGGTACGAGCAGTACTTC,CASSRTTGFGYEQYF
TRBJ1-2,15,.,TRBV15,.,TGTGCCACCAGCAGCTCAAGATCAGGGGTTGGTGGATACACCTTC,CATSSSRSGVGGYTF
TRBJ1-1,15,many,TRBV5-1,.,TGCGCCAGCAGCTCATCGGGGGCCCCGAACACTGAAGCTTTCTTT,CASSSSGAPNTEAFF
TRBJ2-2,13,many,TRBV6-5,TRBD1,TGTGCCAGCCGGGACAGGGGATCCGGGGAGCTGTTTTTT,CASRDRGSGELFF
TRBJ2-1,19,.,TRBV6-6,TRBD2,TGTGCCAGCAGTCGGCTTGCTAGCGGGGGGGCCAGTTCCTACAATGAGCAGTTCTTC,CASSRLASGGASSYNEQFF